The rows below give T cell receptor beta chains drawn from one sample of a study of OX40 agonist ivuxolimab in advanced cancers. Method: immunoSEQ multiplex PCR; TCRdb's copy keeps in-frame clones and lacks some. The sample includes approximately 13,000 clones, about 87% of them seen just once. The starting material was CD4+ or CD8+ T cells sorted from blood, obtained in a trial of the OX40 agonist ivuxolimab. Source of these receptors: an adult with an advanced solid tumor such as melanoma, head and neck, liver or kidney cancer. Each CDR3 is given with its conserved first and last residue. The order of the fields is clone size, D gene, J gene, V gene, CDR3 DNA, CDR3 protein. The D gene is left open where the match is weak. Rows give clone size only sometimes, using once, few, many, or a class for an expanded clone.

.,TRBD2,TRBJ2-1,TRBV5-1,TGCGCCAGCAGCTTGGAGGGACTAGCGGGTGCCTACAATGAGCAGTTCTTC,CASSLEGLAGAYNEQFF
.,.,TRBJ2-2,TRBV7-9,TGTGCCAGCAGCCCTGTCACCGGGGAGCTGTTTTTT,CASSPVTGELFF
.,.,TRBJ2-1,TRBV27,TGTGCCAGCAGTTTAGCACAGACTGTGATATTCGATGAGCAGTTCTTC,CASSLAQTVIFDEQFF
.,.,TRBJ1-2,TRBV29-1,TGCAGCGTTGAAAATGGAGGGGTGAGGAATGGCTACACCTTC,CSVENGGVRNGYTF
.,.,TRBJ2-7,TRBV28,TGTGCCAGCAGGCGATCGGACTACTCCTACGAGCAGTACTTC,CASRRSDYSYEQYF
.,TRBD1,TRBJ2-2,TRBV9,TGTGCCAGCAGCCGTCCCGGGACAGAGCCAGATAGGAACACCGGGGAGCTGTTTTTT,CASSRPGTEPDRNTGELFF
.,.,TRBJ2-7,TRBV9,TGTGCCAGCAGCGTAGGCGGGGATAGCTCCTACGAGCAGTACTTC,CASSVGGDSSYEQYF
.,.,TRBJ2-1,TRBV28,TGTGCCAGCAGTTTTCTTCAGGGCGGTACCTACAATGAGCAGTTCTTC,CASSFLQGGTYNEQFF
.,.,TRBJ1-6,TRBV13,TGTGCCAGCAGATCAGGGGAAAATTCACCCCTCCACTTT,CASRSGENSPLHF
.,.,TRBJ2-3,TRBV5-5,TGTGCCAGCAGCTTGGAAGCCAATACAGGGACGGGGATGGATACGCAGTATTTT,CASSLEANTGTGMDTQYF
.,.,TRBJ2-3,TRBV11-3,TGTGCCAGCAGCTCCCGGGACGAGGCCACAGATACGCAGTATTTT,CASSSRDEATDTQYF
.,TRBD1,TRBJ1-4,TRBV6-6,TGTGCCAGCAGTTACCAACAGGGGGATAAGGGTGAAAAACTGTTTTTT,CASSYQQGDKGEKLFF
.,.,TRBJ2-7,TRBV5-1,TGCGCCAGCAGTGAATCCTACGAGCAGTACTTC,CASSESYEQYF
.,TRBD1,TRBJ2-2,TRBV29-1,TGCAGCGTGGGACAGGTGAACACCGGGGAGCTGTTTTTT,CSVGQVNTGELFF
.,.,TRBJ2-7,TRBV27,TGTGCCAGCAGTTTAAACCTGAGGTACGAGCAGTACTTC,CASSLNLRYEQYF
once,TRBD1,TRBJ2-7,TRBV5-6,TGTGCCAGCAGCGGAGAGGGGACAGGGGTCGAGCAGTACTTC,CASSGEGTGVEQYF
.,.,TRBJ2-7,TRBV4-1,TGCGCCAGCAGCCAAGTAGCGACACCCGAGGACGAGCAGTACTTC,CASSQVATPEDEQYF
.,.,TRBJ2-3,TRBV7-9,TGTGCCAGCAGCCTATTTGGGGGGCCCACAGATACGCAGTATTTT,CASSLFGGPTDTQYF
.,.,TRBJ2-3,TRBV4-1,TGCGCCAGCAGCCAAGAACCCTCAGGGGAGGGCACAGATACGCAGTATTTT,CASSQEPSGEGTDTQYF
once,.,TRBJ2-1,TRBV29-1,TGCGGAATCCGGGAGGGGGCTTATGAGCAGTTCTTC,CGIREGAYEQFF
.,TRBD2,TRBJ2-1,TRBV4-2,TGTGCCAGCAGCCAAGATCTAGCGGGGGCAAACAATGAGCAGTTCTTC,CASSQDLAGANNEQFF
.,.,TRBJ1-1,TRBV27,TGTGCCAGCAGTTTCCAGGGAGTGAACACTGAAGCTTTCTTT,CASSFQGVNTEAFF
.,.,TRBJ2-1,TRBV4-2,TGTGCCAGCAGCCGTCGAGACTGGAATGAGCAGTTCTTC,CASSRRDWNEQFF
.,.,TRBJ1-6,TRBV27,TGTGCCAGCAGAATCGCCGTTCGCTCACCCCTCCACTTT,CASRIAVRSPLHF
.,TRBD1,TRBJ2-2,TRBV7-2,TGTGCCAGCAGTATAGGACAGGGACCAACCGGGGAGCTGTTTTTT,CASSIGQGPTGELFF
.,.,TRBJ1-4,TRBV23-1,TGCGCCAGCAGTCCGGGGTCGGAACAGTCCGAACCCGATAATGAAAAACTGTTTTTT,CASSPGSEQSEPDNEKLFF
.,.,TRBJ2-7,TRBV6-1,TGTGCCAGCAGTGAAGGCACAGGTATCTACGAGCAGTACTTC,CASSEGTGIYEQYF
.,TRBD1,TRBJ2-7,TRBV9,TGTGCCAGCAGCGTAGGAGGGGACAGATCCTACGAGCAGTACTTC,CASSVGGDRSYEQYF
.,.,TRBJ2-7,TRBV11-2,TGTGCCAGCAGCTTAGGGGCCAGCTCCTACGAGCAGTACTTC,CASSLGASSYEQYF
.,.,TRBJ2-5,TRBV14,TGTGCCAGCAGCTACCGTGCGGGGATCGAGACCCAGTACTTC,CASSYRAGIETQYF
.,.,TRBJ2-7,TRBV11-2,TGTGCCAGCAGCTTACTCGGAGTCGAGCAGTACTTC,CASSLLGVEQYF
.,.,TRBJ2-3,TRBV5-6,TGTGCCAGCAGCCCCGAAGTTAGGGCTGGCCCGTGGGATACGCAGTATTTT,CASSPEVRAGPWDTQYF
once,.,TRBJ1-3,TRBV7-8,TGTGCCAGCAGCTTCCACAGGGACACCATATATTTT,CASSFHRDTIYF
.,.,TRBJ2-1,TRBV7-6,TGTGCCAGCAGCACCCCCCGGGACGATAATGAGCAGTTCTTC,CASSTPRDDNEQFF
once,.,TRBJ1-4,TRBV2,TGTGCCAGCAGTGTCCTCGCAGGGGACGGGGAAAAACTGTTTTTT,CASSVLAGDGEKLFF
.,TRBD2,TRBJ2-1,TRBV28,TGTGCCAGCAGTTTAATTCAAGCGGGGGGGAACTATGAGCAGTTCTTC,CASSLIQAGGNYEQFF
.,TRBD1,TRBJ2-7,TRBV5-6,TGTGCCAGCAGCTCCCTAGGACAGGGAGTCTACGGGCAGTACTTC,CASSSLGQGVYGQYF
.,.,TRBJ1-4,TRBV9,TGTGCCAGCAGCGTAGGCGGCAGGACTAATGAAAAACTGTTTTTT,CASSVGGRTNEKLFF
.,.,TRBJ1-2,TRBV10-3,TGTGCCAGCAGTACCCCGGGACCCGCCTATGGCTACACCTTC,CASSTPGPAYGYTF
.,.,TRBJ2-2,TRBV27,TGTGCCAGCAGTTACAGACTAGTTGGCGGGGAGCTGTTTTTT,CASSYRLVGGELFF
.,.,TRBJ2-7,TRBV7-6,TGTGCCAGCAGCTTACGCCGTGGAGGTTTCTACGAGCAGTACTTC,CASSLRRGGFYEQYF
.,TRBD2,TRBJ2-7,TRBV7-2,TGTGCCAGCAGCTCCAGCGGGGGGACCTACGAGCAGTACTTC,CASSSSGGTYEQYF
.,TRBD2,TRBJ2-7,TRBV9,TGTGCCAGCAGCCCTAGCGGGGGGGCCAACGAGCAGTACTTC,CASSPSGGANEQYF
once,.,TRBJ1-1,TRBV4-1,TGCGCCAGCAGCCAAGAACCTCACACTGAAGCTTTCTTT,CASSQEPHTEAFF
.,.,TRBJ2-7,TRBV5-4,TGTGCCAGCACCGATTCCAGTAGCGGCTACGAGCAGTACTTC,CASTDSSSGYEQYF
.,.,TRBJ1-1,TRBV7-3,TGTGCCAGCAGCCATCAACCAGGGATGTCAGCTGAAGCTTTCTTT,CASSHQPGMSAEAFF
few,.,TRBJ2-7,TRBV4-1,TGCGCCAGCAGCCAAGCGCTAGGGAACGAGCAGTACTTC,CASSQALGNEQYF
.,.,TRBJ2-2,TRBV9,TGTGCCAGCAGCGTAGTGGGGCCAGGGAACACCGGGGAGCTGTTTTTT,CASSVVGPGNTGELFF
.,.,TRBJ2-7,TRBV13,TGTGCCAGCAGCGGTCAGCGTTTCTCCTACGAGCAGTACTTC,CASSGQRFSYEQYF
.,.,TRBJ2-5,TRBV6-5,TGTGCCAGCAGTTACTCGATTCAAGAGACCCAGTACTTC,CASSYSIQETQYF
few,.,TRBJ1-2,TRBV7-9,TGTGCCAGCAGCTTAGCGATCGGTATCTATGGCTACACCTTC,CASSLAIGIYGYTF
.,.,TRBJ2-7,TRBV5-6,TGTGCCAGCAGCTTGGGCCGGGGGCACTACGAGCAGTACTTC,CASSLGRGHYEQYF
.,TRBD1,TRBJ1-2,TRBV6-1,TGTGCCAGCAGTGAAAGGACAGGGGAATATGGCTACACCTTC,CASSERTGEYGYTF
.,.,TRBJ1-2,TRBV29-1,TGCAGCGTTGGCTCTGCGGGGGACCACACCTTC,CSVGSAGDHTF
.,TRBD1,TRBJ2-3,TRBV7-3,TGTGCCAGCAGCGAGACAGGGTTAGATACGCAGTATTTT,CASSETGLDTQYF
.,TRBD1,TRBJ1-1,TRBV7-9,TGTGCCAGCAGCGCAATCGTGACAGGGCTAAACACTGAAGCTTTCTTT,CASSAIVTGLNTEAFF
.,TRBD2,TRBJ2-7,TRBV4-1,TGCGCCAGCAGCCAAGAGGGTCTAGCGGGTTTTTACGAGCAGTACTTC,CASSQEGLAGFYEQYF
.,TRBD1,TRBJ2-7,TRBV5-4,TGTGCCAGCAGCAAAGGGACAGGGGGCCGGGAGCAGTACTTC,CASSKGTGGREQYF
once,TRBD1,TRBJ1-6,TRBV7-6,TGTGCCAGCTCCGCAGGGGGCTTTTCACCCCTCCACTTT,CASSAGGFSPLHF
.,.,TRBJ2-4,TRBV7-8,TGTGCCAGCAGCAGAATTTCCGCGGGGGCCAAAAACATTCAGTACTTC,CASSRISAGAKNIQYF